The 25 T cell receptor beta chains presented below share a single source sample, sequenced in a study of cytomegalovirus exposure and HLA in healthy donors. Primers: 60 Vbeta forward and 13 Jbeta reverse. Assay: immunoSEQ multiplex PCR; the TCRdb copy retains only in-frame clones and omits some. In the table there are some 160,000 clones, around 78% of which are singletons. The sequencing input was PBMCs. All receptors derive from a middle-aged woman in good health and CMV-seropositive.

This clone was seen only once. J is TRBJ2-5 and V is TRBV28; TRBD2 aligns across 10 bases. Matching the DNA end better, TRBJ2-7 makes the J call doubtful. Germline loops: CDR1 MDHEN, CDR2 SYDVKM. The CDR3 is 14 residues long. CDR3 nucleotide sequence: TGTGCCAGCAGTAAGCGGGGGGGCCTCTACGAGCAGTACTTC. This encodes CASSKRGGLYEQYF.

This chain joins TRBV30 and TRBJ2-7; tentative D call: TRBD1 (5 bases). V was shortened by 2 bases and J by 7 bases, with 24 bases between the two germline ends. Germline V gene sequence: CDR1 GTSNPN, CDR2 SVGIG (reference sequence). The CDR3 is 16 residues long. The CDR3 is CAWSPHGAGSVMEQYF. As DNA, the CDR3 is TGTGCCTGGAGTCCCCATGGGGCCGGGTCCGTAATGGAGCAGTACTTC.

DNA of the CDR3: TGTGCCAGCAGCATTAGCGGGGGGGCCGTTAATGAGCAGTTCTTC. Amino acid sequence: CASSISGGAVNEQFF. V and J are TRBV7-2 and TRBJ2-1; 11 bases line up with TRBD2. The CDR3 spans 15 residues. The germline gives CDR1 SGHTA, CDR2 FQGNSA. Trimming at V came to 5 bases and at J to 7 bases, leaving 7 bases not matched to a gene.

The V and J genes are TRBV20-1 and TRBJ1-2, with a possible D match to TRBD1 (6 bases). The V end was cut by 5 bases, the J end by 6 bases, with 7 bases between. The germline V gene has CDR1 DFQATT and CDR2 SNEGSKA (reference sequence). The CDR3 loop spans 10 amino acids. CDR3 sequence reads: CSAYRDGYTF. The CDR3 DNA reads as TGCAGTGCTTACAGGGATGGCTACACCTTC.

This clone came up a few times. This chain links TRBV5-1 with TRBJ1-2; D is undetermined. Germline-derived CDR1 and CDR2 are SGHRS and YFSETQ. This CDR3 spans 12 amino acids. V shed 3 bases and J shed 3 bases, with 6 bases lying between them. The CDR3 loop is CASSSNDYGYTF. The CDR3 DNA is TGCGCCAGCAGCTCAAATGACTATGGCTACACCTTC.

The V call is TRBV5-1, the J call TRBJ1-2, with 11 bases lining up with TRBD1. The junction had 1 base not matched to a gene; V was cut back by 0 bases and J by 6 bases. This CDR3 comprises 14 residues. CDR1 SGHRS and CDR2 YFSETQ come from the germline V gene. CDR3 nucleotide sequence: TGCGCCAGCAGCTTGGGGACAGGGGGCGATGGCTACACCTTC. This encodes CASSLGTGGDGYTF.

This clone was observed many times. This chain uses TRBV25-1 with TRBJ1-4; D uncertain. Between the trimmed V and J ends, which lost 2 bases and 4 bases, there was a span of 11 bases. The CDR3 spans 15 residues. CDR1 and CDR2 (germline): MGHDK, SYGVNS. The CDR3: CASSESGVNNEKLFF. The CDR3 DNA reads TGTGCCAGCAGTGAAAGCGGAGTAAATAATGAAAAACTGTTTTTT.

About this clone: In the same sample, other DNA sequences code for this CDR3. This sequence joins TRBV28 and TRBJ1-3; D perhaps matches TRBD1 (6 bases). The CDR3 is 15 residues long. V gave up 5 bases and J gave up 0 bases, with 11 bases separating them. Germline V gene lookup returns CDR1 MDHEN and CDR2 SYDVKM. The CDR3 nucleotides read TGTGCCAGCAGTCCGGGGGGGCTCTCTGGAAACACCATATATTTT. Amino acid sequence: CASSPGGLSGNTIYF. The full variable domain, in which reference TRBV28 and TRBJ1-3 provide the parts outside the CDR3, is DVKVTQSSRYLVKRTGEKVFLECVQDMDHENMFWYRQDPGLGLRLIYFSYDVKMKEKGDIPEGYSVSREKKERFSLILESASTNQTSMYLCASSPGGLSGNTIYFGEGSWLTVV.

The chain has TRBV27 and TRBJ2-7; D might be TRBD1 (6 bases). V lost 9 bases and J lost 1, with 19 bases in between. The CDR3 covers 15 residues. Looked up from germline, CDR1 is MNHEY and CDR2 is SMNVEV (reference sequence). In DNA, the CDR3 is TGTGCCAGACCCAGACTCAGGGGAATGTCCTACGAGCAGTACTTC. Residues: CARPRLRGMSYEQYF.

The CDR3 nucleotides are TGTGCCAGTAGGCGGACAGGGGACACTGAAGCTTTCTTT. Translating gives CASRRTGDTEAFF. The chain couples TRBV19 to TRBJ1-1, with 9 bases aligning to TRBD1. Germline CDR1 is LNHDA and CDR2 is SQIVND (reference sequence). The CDR3 sequence is 13 residues long. The trim removed 6 bases at V and 3 bases at J, leaving 2 bases unmatched.

This clone was found a few times. The J gene is TRBJ2-7, the V gene TRBV5-1, with 8 bases fitting TRBD1. CDR3 length equals 18 residues. J lost 4 bases, V lost 0 bases, and 15 bases had no gene match. CDR1 is SGHRS and CDR2 is YFSETQ in the germline V gene. The CDR3 loop is CASSLAGRTADREYEQYF. The CDR3 nucleotides read TGCGCCAGCAGCTTGGCCGGTCGGACAGCGGACAGGGAGTACGAGCAGTACTTC. The full variable domain, rest sourced from reference TRBV5-1 and TRBJ2-7, is KAGVTQTPRYLIKTRGQQVTLSCSPISGHRSVSWYQQTPGQGLQFLFEYFSETQRNKGNFPGRFSGRQFSNSRSEMNVSTLELGDSALYLCASSLAGRTADREYEQYFGPGTRLTVT.

The CDR3 DNA sequence: TGTGCCAGCAGCCGGACAGGGCTTTTGGAGCAGTACTTC. Encoded protein: CASSRTGLLEQYF. This chain uses TRBV9 with TRBJ2-7, with 8 bases fitting TRBD1. Trimming at V came to 4 bases and at J to 7 bases, leaving 7 bases not matched to a gene. This CDR3 has 13 amino acids. Looked up from germline, CDR1 is SGDLS and CDR2 is YYNGEE. The variable domain in full, with the rest retrieved from reference TRBV9 and TRBJ2-7, is DSGVTQTPKHLITATGQRVTLRCSPRSGDLSVYWYQQSLDQGLQFLIQYYNGEERAKGNILERFSAQQFPDLHSELNLSSLELGDSALYFCASSRTGLLEQYFGPGTRLTVT.

This chain connects TRBV29-1 to TRBJ1-1; a weak D match, TRBD1 (6 bases). Trimming removed 7 bases at V and 2 bases at J, with 14 bases between. Germline CDR1 and CDR2: SQVTM and ANQGSEA. This CDR3 comprises 13 residues. CDR3 DNA sequence: TGCAGCGAAACACAGGGTCTTAACACTGAAGCTTTCTTT. Its translation: CSETQGLNTEAFF.

The chain carries TRBV6-1 and TRBJ1-1, with D possibly TRBD1 on 5 matching bases. The CDR3 is 13 amino acids. Per the germline V gene, CDR1 is MNHNS and CDR2 is SASEGT. V dropped 4 bases and J dropped 4 bases, with 10 bases sitting between them. In nucleotides, the CDR3 is TGTGCCAGCAGTGCTCAGGGTACCACTGAAGCTTTCTTT. It encodes CASSAQGTTEAFF.

J is TRBJ2-3 and V is TRBV5-4, with 12 nucleotides matching TRBD2. The V and J ends lost 9 bases and 4 bases, in that order; junction bases with no gene match: 6. Germline CDR1 is SGHNT and CDR2 is YYREEE (reference sequence). The CDR3 is 14 amino acids. The DNA of the CDR3 is TGTGCCACTATGAGGACTAGCGGGGCAGATACGCAGTATTTT. Protein: CATMRTSGADTQYF.

The J gene is TRBJ1-5, the V gene TRBV6-1; D unclear. V was trimmed by 6 bases and J by 0 bases, leaving 9 bases between them. The CDR3 sequence is 14 residues long. Looked up from germline, CDR1 is MNHNS and CDR2 is SASEGT. The DNA of the CDR3 is TGTGCCAGCAGATACAGAGATAGCAATCAGCCCCAGCATTTT. Translation gives CASRYRDSNQPQHF.

There are a few counts of this clone. The chain combines TRBV5-8 with TRBJ2-1; D is unresolved. Germline V gives CDR1 SGHTS, CDR2 YDEGEE. The CDR3 totals 12 residues. V was shortened by 0 bases and J by 6 bases, with 4 bases between the two germline ends. For the CDR3, the DNA is TGTGCCAGCAGCTTGGCCGGCAATGAGCAGTTCTTC. Translating gives CASSLAGNEQFF.

The chain couples TRBV30 to TRBJ1-4; a possible D gene is TRBD1 (6 bases). Germline-derived CDR1 and CDR2 are GTSNPN and SVGIG (reference sequence). The CDR3 runs to 15 residues. V lost 3 bases and J lost 7, with 18 bases in between. CDR3: CAWRKRTALSEKLFF. The CDR3 DNA sequence: TGTGCCTGGAGAAAAAGGACAGCCCTAAGTGAAAAACTGTTTTTT.

This clone occurred a few times. V and J are TRBV15 and TRBJ2-3; TRBD2 aligns across 7 bases. The CDR3 runs 15 residues. CDR1 and CDR2 from the germline V gene are LNHNV and YYDKDF (reference sequence). With 4 bases clipped from V and 2 bases from J, the junction kept 6 bases outside the gene matches. The CDR3 DNA reads as TGTGCCACCAGCAAGGACGGGGGGTCCACAGATACGCAGTATTTT. It codes for CATSKDGGSTDTQYF.

The CDR3 DNA reads as TGTGCCAGCAGCCCGCGGACAGGGCAGATTGATGGCTACACCTTC. It translates to CASSPRTGQIDGYTF. The chain is built from TRBV7-3 and TRBJ1-2, with TRBD1 matching over 8 bases. V gave up 5 bases and J gave up 6 bases; unmatched junction bases: 11. Germline V gene sequence: CDR1 SGHTA, CDR2 FQGTGA. This CDR3 is built from 15 residues.

V is TRBV18 and J is TRBJ2-1; 10 bases are a match to TRBD1. This CDR3 spans 15 amino acids. The germline gives CDR1 KGHSH, CDR2 LQKENI. V was clipped by 2 bases and J by 12 bases; unmatched bases: 10. In DNA form, the CDR3 reads TGTGCCAGCTCACCAGGGACAGGGGTGAGGAAGGGGCAGTTCTTC. Translating it yields CASSPGTGVRKGQFF.

Turning to this clone: The germline gene is not matched at one end of the junction; a read error may be the cause. The chain combines TRBV7-9 with TRBJ2-1; no clear D gene. This CDR3 has 12 amino acids. Germline CDR1 SEHNR, CDR2 FQNEAQ (reference sequence). CDR3 in DNA: TGTTCCAGCAGCCAATCCTACAATGAGCAGTTCTTC. It yields the protein CSSSQSYNEQFF. The whole variable domain, remainder taken from reference TRBV7-9 and TRBJ2-1, is DTGVSQNPRHKITKRGQNVTFRCDPISEHNRLYWYRQTLGQGPEFLTYFQNEAQLEKSRLLSDRFSAERPKGSFSTLEIQRTEQGDSAMYLCSSSQSYNEQFFGPGTRLTVL.

This rearrangement joins TRBV30 to TRBJ2-7; TRBD1 aligns across 7 bases. CDR1 and CDR2 (germline): GTSNPN, SVGIG (reference sequence). The length of the CDR3 is 15 residues. V shed 3 bases and J 6 bases; nucleotides not matched to a gene: 14. CDR3 sequence (DNA): TGTGCCTGGAGGACTCCGACAGGGCTCAAGTTCGAGCAGTACTTC. Protein sequence: CAWRTPTGLKFEQYF. Supplemented by reference TRBV30 and TRBJ2-7, the full variable domain reads SQTIHQWPATLVQPVGSPLSLECTVEGTSNPNLYWYRQAAGRGLQLLFYSVGIGQISSEVPQNLSASRPQDRQFILSSKKLLLSDSGFYLCAWRTPTGLKFEQYFGPGTRLTVT.

This chain joins TRBV19 and TRBJ2-5, with 9 bases aligning to TRBD1. CDR1 LNHDA and CDR2 SQIVND come from the germline V gene (reference sequence). This CDR3 is built from 16 residues. V lost 4 bases to trimming and J lost 4 bases; unmatched junction nucleotides: 10. CDR3 in DNA: TGTGCCAGTAGTAGGCCGACAGGGGGGGATATAGAGACCCAGTACTTC. This encodes CASSRPTGGDIETQYF.

In its sample, this clone was seen a few times. The chain carries TRBV6-5 and TRBJ1-1; 7 nucleotides align to TRBD1. Germline trimming cut 5 bases from V and 7 bases from J; bases unmatched to any gene: 4. The CDR3 runs 12 residues. Germline loops: CDR1 MNHEY, CDR2 SVGAGI. CDR3 coding DNA: TGTGCCAGCAGTGAGACAGGGTATGAAGCTTTCTTT. This translates into CASSETGYEAFF.